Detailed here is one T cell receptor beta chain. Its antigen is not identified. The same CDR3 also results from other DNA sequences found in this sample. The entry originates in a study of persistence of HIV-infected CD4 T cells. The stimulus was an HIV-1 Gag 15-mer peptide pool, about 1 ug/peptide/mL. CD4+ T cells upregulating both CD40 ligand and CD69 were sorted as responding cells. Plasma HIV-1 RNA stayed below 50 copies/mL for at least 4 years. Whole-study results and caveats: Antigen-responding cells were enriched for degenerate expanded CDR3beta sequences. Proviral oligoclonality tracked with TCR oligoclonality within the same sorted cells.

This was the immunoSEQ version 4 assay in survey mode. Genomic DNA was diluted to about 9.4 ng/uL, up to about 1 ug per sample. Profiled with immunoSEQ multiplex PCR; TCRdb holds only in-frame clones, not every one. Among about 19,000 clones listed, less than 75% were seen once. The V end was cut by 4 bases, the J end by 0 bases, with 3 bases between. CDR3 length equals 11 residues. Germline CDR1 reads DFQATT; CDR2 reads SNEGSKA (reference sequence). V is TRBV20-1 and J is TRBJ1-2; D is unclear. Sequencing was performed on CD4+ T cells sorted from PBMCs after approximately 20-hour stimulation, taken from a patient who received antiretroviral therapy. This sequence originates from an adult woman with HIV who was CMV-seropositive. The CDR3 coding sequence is TGCAGTGCTACCCCTAACTATGGCTACACCTTC. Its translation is CSATPNYGYTF.